This TCR beta chain appears in the sequencing data of a study of blood T cell repertoires in COVID-19. Study details: COVID-19 samples collected from the United States, Italy and Spain covered acute and convalescent phases.

Clones were sequenced by immunoSEQ multiplex PCR, and TCRdb holds only the in-frame ones, with some missing. Seen here are roughly 200,000 clones, roughly 85% observed once, and the top ten hold approximately 4.8%. CDR3 length: 15 residues. In germline, CDR1 is SGHAT, CDR2 FQNNGV. V gave up 4 bases and J gave up 10 bases, with 22 bases separating them. The cohort comprised adults aged roughly 18 to 95 years residing in approximately 25 US areas. Cohorts were assigned according to the clinical history that participants reported. A COVID-19 case was met by exposed participants within 2 weeks before study entry.

The genes are TRBV11-2 and TRBJ1-1, with a weak D call TRBD1 (5 bases). The sequence came from a woman aged 50 to 65 who had been exposed to COVID-19. Source material: PBMCs or T cells enriched from blood (not recorded which). CDR3: CASSWGVSEGRGAFF. The CDR3 bases are TGTGCCAGCAGCTGGGGAGTTTCAGAGGGGAGGGGAGCTTTCTTT.